What follows is one T cell receptor (beta chain) and its context. The data belong to a study of blood T cell repertoires in COVID-19. Across the whole study: Donors in the United States, Italy and Spain gave samples during acute or convalescent COVID-19.

As handled by the study authors: Reference gene primer amplification gave nucleated cell count estimates. Some clones are missing from TCRdb's copy, which holds only in-frame ones; the method was immunoSEQ multiplex PCR. V and J calls and clone size come straight from that table; D and trimming were deduced from the DNA. Altogether about 290,000 clones are present, over 80% being singletons, with the ten largest covering less than 4.5%. The CDR3 runs 16 residues. Germline CDR1 and CDR2: LNHNV and YYDKDF (reference sequence). Trimming took 1 base from V and 5 from J, leaving 15 bases between them. The specimen was peripheral blood. The sequence was collected from a woman between 45 and 65 years old with active or convalescent COVID-19. J is TRBJ2-1 and V is TRBV15; TRBD2 is a possible D gene (6 bases). DNA for the CDR3: TGTGCCACCAGCAGAGCGGTCCGGGGGAAGAACAATGAGCAGTTCTTC. This codes for CATSRAVRGKNNEQFF.